The TCR beta chain under discussion was sequenced for a study of shared clonotypes between healthy human individuals. After removal of 4 bases from V and 7 bases from J, the junction contained 3 bases not matched to a gene. The CDR3 covers 13 residues. Germline CDR1 and CDR2: LGHNA and YSLEER. Sequenced by immunoSEQ multiplex PCR; TCRdb stores in-frame clones only, minus some. The table lists some 1 million clones, under 80% of them singletons. This TCR derives from a man aged 18 to 35 in good health. The rearrangement uses TRBV4-3 and TRBJ1-2; TRBD1 aligns across 10 bases. The sample comprised memory CD4+ T cells sorted from blood. Regarding subset: CD45RA-negative fraction. CDR3 region: CASSPTGGSGYTF. The DNA of the CDR3 is TGCGCCAGCAGCCCGACAGGGGGCTCTGGCTACACCTTC.